This T cell receptor beta chain was captured in a study of blood T cell repertoires in COVID-19. For the study at large: Specimens from acute and convalescent COVID-19 originated in the United States, Italy and Spain. Sources were T cells, B-cell-depleted T cells, or PBMCs; the material itself was cDNA or gDNA.

This CDR3 is built from 13 residues. V shed 1 base and J 6 bases; nucleotides not matched to a gene: 2. From germline, CDR1 is SGHTA and CDR2 FQGNSA. Per the original data handling: Estimates of nucleated cell counts were drawn from the amplification of reference gene primers. Profiling relied on immunoSEQ multiplex PCR, and the TCRdb table lists in-frame clones only, not all of them. The D gene and trimming were derived from the DNA, and the V and J assignments and clone size from that table. The sample yields 130,000 or so clones, 84% seen once. The V call is TRBV7-2, the J call TRBJ1-1; TRBD1 matches at 7 bases. The receptor was isolated from a woman older than 75 with acute or convalescent COVID-19. Sample: peripheral blood. CDR3 in DNA: TGTGCCAGCAGCTTAGGACAGGGCGCTGAAGCTTTCTTT. Translation: CASSLGQGAEAFF.